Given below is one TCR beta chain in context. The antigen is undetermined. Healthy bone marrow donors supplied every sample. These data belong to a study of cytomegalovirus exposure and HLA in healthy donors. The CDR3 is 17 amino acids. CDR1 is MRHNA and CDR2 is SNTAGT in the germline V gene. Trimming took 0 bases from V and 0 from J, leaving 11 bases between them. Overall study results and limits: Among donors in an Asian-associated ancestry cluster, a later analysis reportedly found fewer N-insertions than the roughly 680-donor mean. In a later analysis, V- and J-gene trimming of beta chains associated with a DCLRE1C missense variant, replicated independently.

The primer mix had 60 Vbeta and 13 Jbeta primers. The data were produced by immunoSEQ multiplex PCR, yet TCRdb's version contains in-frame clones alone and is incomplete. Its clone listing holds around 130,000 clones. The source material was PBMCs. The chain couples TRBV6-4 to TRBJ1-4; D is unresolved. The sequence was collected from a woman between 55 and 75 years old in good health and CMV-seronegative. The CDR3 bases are TGTGCCAGCAGTGACTCTCTATCCCGTGCAACTAATGAAAAACTGTTTTTT. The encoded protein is CASSDSLSRATNEKLFF.